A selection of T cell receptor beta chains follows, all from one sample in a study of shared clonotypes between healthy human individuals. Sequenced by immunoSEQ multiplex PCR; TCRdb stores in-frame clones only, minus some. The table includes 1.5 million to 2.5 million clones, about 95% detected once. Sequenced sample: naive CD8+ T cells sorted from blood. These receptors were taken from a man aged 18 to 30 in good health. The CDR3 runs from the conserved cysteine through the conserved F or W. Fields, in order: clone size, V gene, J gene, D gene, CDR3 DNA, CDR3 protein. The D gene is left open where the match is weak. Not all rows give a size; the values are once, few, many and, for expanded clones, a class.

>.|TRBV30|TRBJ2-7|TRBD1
TGTGCCTGGAGTTGGGACAGCTCCTACGAGCAGTACTTC
CAWSWDSSYEQYF
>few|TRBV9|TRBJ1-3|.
TGTGCCAGCAGCGTCGGTAGTGGCGGGCCTCCAAACACCATATATTTT
CASSVGSGGPPNTIYF
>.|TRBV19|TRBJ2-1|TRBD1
TGTGCCAGTAGTATAGGCTGGACAGGGGGCTGGGATGAGCAGTTCTTC
CASSIGWTGGWDEQFF
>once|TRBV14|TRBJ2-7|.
TGTGCCAGCAGCCAACTCCCTGCGAACTCCTACGAGCAGTACTTC
CASSQLPANSYEQYF
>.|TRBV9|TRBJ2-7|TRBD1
TGTGCCAGCAGCTCCTTTGGGACAGGGCCGTACGAGGAGCAGTACTTC
CASSSFGTGPYEEQYF
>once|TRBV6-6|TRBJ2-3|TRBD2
TGTGCCAGCACCCCCCGCAGCGGGGGCACAGATACGCAGTATTTT
CASTPRSGGTDTQYF
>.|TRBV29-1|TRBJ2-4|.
TGCAGCGCCCAAAAAAGGACAGAAAACATTCAGTACTTC
CSAQKRTENIQYF
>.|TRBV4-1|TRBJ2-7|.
TGCGCCAGCAGCCCGACCGGGACTTCCACCTACGAGCAGTACTTC
CASSPTGTSTYEQYF
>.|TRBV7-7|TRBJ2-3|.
TGTGCTAGCAGCCCCAACCCTTCGGACGCATACCACTTT
CASSPNPSDAYHF
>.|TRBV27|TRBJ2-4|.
TGTGCCAGCAGTTCAAGAACTAGTCTGGCAAACATTCAGTACTTC
CASSSRTSLANIQYF
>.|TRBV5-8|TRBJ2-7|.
TGTGCCAGCAGCCCCGGAGGGATCGGCGAGCAGTACTTC
CASSPGGIGEQYF
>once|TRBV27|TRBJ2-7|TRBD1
TGTGCCAGCAGCTTCCTCTTAGGACAGGGTCCCTACGAGCAGTACTTC
CASSFLLGQGPYEQYF
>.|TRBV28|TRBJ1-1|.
TGTGCCAGCAGTCTGAATTGGTCCTATGACACTGAAGCTTTCTTT
CASSLNWSYDTEAFF
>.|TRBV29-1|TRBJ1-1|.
TGCAGCGTTGGGACATACACTGAAGCTTTCTTT
CSVGTYTEAFF
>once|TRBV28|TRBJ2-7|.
TGTGCCAGCAGTTTTGCGTTGCTGGGAAGGGACCACGTCTACGAGCAGTACTTC
CASSFALLGRDHVYEQYF
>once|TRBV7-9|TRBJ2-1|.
TGTGCCAGCAGCCCAAAGAAAGGGGGACTCCAGCTTTACAATGAGCAGTTCTTC
CASSPKKGGLQLYNEQFF
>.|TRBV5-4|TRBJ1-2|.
TGTGCCAGCAGCGCGGACACATCCACCTATGGCTACACCTTC
CASSADTSTYGYTF
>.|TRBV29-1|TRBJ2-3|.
TGCAGCGTTGAAGGAAAGATCACAGATACGCAGTATTTT
CSVEGKITDTQYF
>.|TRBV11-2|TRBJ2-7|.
TGTGCCAGCAGCTTAGTGAACGAGCAGTACTTC
CASSLVNEQYF
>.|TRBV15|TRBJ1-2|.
TGTGCCACCAGCAGTCTCGTGGAGGGCCCCTATGGCTACACCTTC
CATSSLVEGPYGYTF
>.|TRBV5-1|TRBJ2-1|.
TGCGCCAGCAGCCACTTGGATGAGCAGTTCTTC
CASSHLDEQFF
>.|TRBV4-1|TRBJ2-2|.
TGCGCCAGCAGCCAAGCCCCTGGGGGCTCGGGGACCGGGGAGCTGTTTTTT
CASSQAPGGSGTGELFF
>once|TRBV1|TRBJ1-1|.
TGCACCAGCAGCCAAAAAGGCAGGCGGAGGCTGGCTGAAGCTTTCTTT
CTSSQKGRRRLAEAFF
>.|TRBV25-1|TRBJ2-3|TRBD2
TGTGCCAGCATTAGAAGCGGGAGCGGCACAGATACGCAGTATTTT
CASIRSGSGTDTQYF
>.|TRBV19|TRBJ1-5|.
TGTGCCAGTAGTTACCGGGACACAAATCAGCCCCAGCATTTT
CASSYRDTNQPQHF
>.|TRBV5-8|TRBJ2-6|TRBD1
TGTGCCAGCAGCTTGCCCTTGGGGACAGGGGGATTTACTGGGGCCAACGTCCTGACTTTC
CASSLPLGTGGFTGANVLTF
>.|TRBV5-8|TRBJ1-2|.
TGTGCCAGCAGCGTCCCCCCACAGGGTGGTTATGGCTACACCTTC
CASSVPPQGGYGYTF
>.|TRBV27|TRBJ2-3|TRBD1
TGTGCCAGCAACTCACAGGGGGCGGGCACAGATACGCAGTATTTT
CASNSQGAGTDTQYF
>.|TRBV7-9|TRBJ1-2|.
TGTGCCAGCAGCTTAGCGACGGATTACTATGGCTACACCTTC
CASSLATDYYGYTF
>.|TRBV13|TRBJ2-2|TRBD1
TGTGCCAGCAGCTCACCCGGGACAGAGAACACCGGGGAGCTGTTTTTT
CASSSPGTENTGELFF
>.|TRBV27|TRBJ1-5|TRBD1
TGTGCCAGCAGGGCCGGACAGGCGAATCAGCCCCAGCATTTT
CASRAGQANQPQHF
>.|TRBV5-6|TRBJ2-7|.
TGTGCCAGCAGCTTGGGGGTGAGCTCCTACGAGCAGTACTTC
CASSLGVSSYEQYF
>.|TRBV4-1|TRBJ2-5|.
TGCGCCAGCAGCCAACATATGTCCCAAGAGACCCAGTACTTC
CASSQHMSQETQYF
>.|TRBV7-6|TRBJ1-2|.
TGTGCCAGCAGCCTCGGACCGGGAGGCAACTATGGCTACACCTTC
CASSLGPGGNYGYTF
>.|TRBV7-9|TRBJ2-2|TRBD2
TGTGCCAGCAGCTTAGAATTAGGTCTAGCGGCGCGAACCGGGGAGCTGTTTTTT
CASSLELGLAARTGELFF
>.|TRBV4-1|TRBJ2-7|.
TGCGCCAGCAGCCAAGGGATGTATGAGTCTAGCGAGCAGTACTTC
CASSQGMYESSEQYF
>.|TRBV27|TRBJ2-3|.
TGTGCCAGCAGCCCGGCTTTGGGGGGAGATACGCAGTATTTT
CASSPALGGDTQYF
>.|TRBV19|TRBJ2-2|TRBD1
TGTGCCAGTAGTAGGGACAGGGAAGGCACCGGGGAGCTGTTTTTT
CASSRDREGTGELFF
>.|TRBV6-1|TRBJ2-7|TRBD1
TGTGCCAGCAGTGACCTTAGGACAGGGGAGTCCTACGAGCAGTACTTC
CASSDLRTGESYEQYF
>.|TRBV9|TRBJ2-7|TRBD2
TGTGCCAGCAGCATAGCGGGGGGGCGCGAGCAGTACTTC
CASSIAGGREQYF
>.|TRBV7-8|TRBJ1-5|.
TGTGCCAGCAGCTTGGGAAACCTTAATCAGCCCCAGCATTTT
CASSLGNLNQPQHF
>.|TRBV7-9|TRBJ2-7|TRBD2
TGTGCCAGCAGCGACCTAGCGGGGGGTTACTACGAGCAGTACTTC
CASSDLAGGYYEQYF
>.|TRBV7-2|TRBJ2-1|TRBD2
TGTGCCAGCAGCTTGCTGGGGGGGACTAGCGGGTACAATGAGCAGTTCTTC
CASSLLGGTSGYNEQFF
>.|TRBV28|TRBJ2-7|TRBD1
TGTGCCAGCAGTTTAGGCAGGGGGCCCTACGAGCAGTACTTC
CASSLGRGPYEQYF
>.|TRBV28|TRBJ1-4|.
TGTGCCAGCAGGCAAGCACAGGGAGTTACTAATGAAAAACTGTTTTTT
CASRQAQGVTNEKLFF
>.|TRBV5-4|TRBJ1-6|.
TGTGCCAGCAGCTTGCTCAGGGCGGATTCACCCCTCCACTTT
CASSLLRADSPLHF
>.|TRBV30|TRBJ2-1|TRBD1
TGTGCCTGGAGTGCCCGGACAGGGGCGATCATATACAATGAGCAGTTCTTC
CAWSARTGAIIYNEQFF
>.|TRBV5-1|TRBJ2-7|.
TGCGCCAGCAGAGAACGGTGGACGTACGAGCAGTACTTC
CASRERWTYEQYF